Listed below are T cell receptor beta chains from one sample, sequenced in a study of control samples from healthy donors and cancer patients. Using immunoSEQ multiplex PCR, the repertoire was profiled, and TCRdb retains in-frame clones only, with some absent. In the table there are tens of thousands of clones, 89% of which are singletons. The specimen was PBMCs. Source of these receptors: a woman in her 50s with colorectal cancer. CDR3s include the opening cysteine and the closing phenylalanine or tryptophan.

>TRBV7-2
CASSPVNTQYF
>TRBV2
CASSEGTLGTEAFF
>TRBV11-1
CASSLTGNTGELFF
>TRBV14
CASSLSRGETQYF
>TRBV30
CAFEEGGGANVLTF
>TRBV6-5
CASSYATSQPQHF
>TRBV28
CASSLGGVAKNIQYF
>TRBV2
CASSEGLNSYNEQFF
>TRBV18
CASSPTSPGRGNTIYF
>TRBV2
CASSEARLNTEAFF
>TRBV4-2
CASSQKADAEQFF
>TRBV18
CASSDRDSNQPQHF
>TRBV6-6
CASSQTGTGYGYTF
>TRBV2
CASRDTDNYGYTF
>TRBV28
CASSWRGEKLFF
>TRBV6-6
CASSYRVGNEQFF
>TRBV4-1
CASSHIAGGPDTQYF
>TRBV28
CASNRVDNQPQHF
>TRBV27
CASSYTVDTGELFF
>TRBV15
CATSRDREGGYTF
>TRBV4-3
CASSQSSTEASRGANVLTF
>TRBV7-2
CASSLENYGYTF
>TRBV29-1
CSAPRQGTEAFF
>TRBV5-1
CASSLVDRNTDTQYF
>TRBV5-1
CASSLIPAISTDTQYF
>TRBV2
CASSPKTGGDEQFF
>TRBV7-9
CASSLAGQPNTEAFF
>TRBV7-2
CASSLQAGTGVNQPQHF
>TRBV7-6
CASSLALWGTDTQYF
>TRBV6-5
CASRGPGQISSLHF
>TRBV14
CASSHPGPRITDTQYF
>TRBV9
CASSVRDTTIGELFF
>TRBV5-6
CASSLEGGPNYGYTF
>TRBV7-2
CASSLYTVTGGDGYTF
>TRBV19
CASSMTGGDYGYTF
>TRBV7-2
CASSLVGSGGKNIQYF
>TRBV27
CASSRGRSSYNSPLHF
>TRBV2
CASSEAVRLSDTQYF
>TRBV6-5
CASRPTGGAGTEAFF
>TRBV5-8
CASSFLNGALDYGYTF
>TRBV10-1
CASKDRKYGYTF
>TRBV6-2/TRBV6-3
CASSYSIGAGELFF
>TRBV19
CASGQGYNEQFF
>TRBV21-1
CASVTQRPYSNQPQHF
>TRBV5-1
CASSHGTEDGYTF
>TRBV4-1
CASSQYLSQETQYF
>TRBV18
CASSPEGAGYGYTF
>TRBV28
CASSLDGFGYTF
>TRBV7-9
CASSPQRGGQETQYF
>TRBV12-3/TRBV12-4
CASSFTTGEAFF